The 3 T cell receptor beta chains given below trace back to one sample, sequenced in a study of response to subunit inactivated influenza vaccine. One entry per CDR3 protein results from TCRdb running MiXCR on the RT-PCR reads. The sample carries fewer than 600,000 distinct CDR3 sequences, 6% to 9% recorded once. Sample: PBMCs from blood, taken roughly 24 months after vaccination. These receptors were obtained from a man between 50 and 69 years old who received an inactivated influenza vaccine.

The J gene is TRBJ1-4, the V gene TRBV5-1; 11 nucleotides line up with TRBD1. This CDR3 comprises 16 residues. CDR1 SGHRS and CDR2 YFSETQ come from the germline V gene. The trim removed 5 bases at V and 0 bases at J, leaving 3 bases unmatched. Here the CDR3 reads CASRMGQGATNEKLFF. CDR3 in DNA: TGCGCCAGCAGGATGGGACAGGGGGCAACTAATGAAAAACTGTTTTTT.

The V and J genes are TRBV20-1 and TRBJ2-7; a weak D match, TRBD1 (6 bases). Per the germline V gene, CDR1 is DFQATT and CDR2 is SNEGSKA (reference sequence). V was cut by 5 bases and J by 1 base, with 12 bases left in between. The CDR3 is 13 amino acids. DNA for the CDR3: TGCAGTGCTGAGAGGACAGATTCCTACGAGCAGTACTTC. This sequence encodes CSAERTDSYEQYF.

The sample holds many counts of this clonotype. The rearrangement uses TRBV15 and TRBJ2-7; D gene unclear. From germline, CDR1 is LNHNV and CDR2 YYDKDF (reference sequence). The ends were cut back, 1 base at V and 3 bases at J, with 19 bases in the middle. The CDR3 runs to 17 residues. The CDR3 DNA reads as TGTGCCACCAGCAGAGCGACCCGTGGTCCGTCGGACTACGAGCAGTACTTC. This gives the protein CATSRATRGPSDYEQYF.